Detailed here is one T cell receptor (beta chain). The CDR3 spans 15 residues. The germline V gene has CDR1 SGHRS and CDR2 YFSETQ. The V end lost 3 bases, the J end lost 0 bases, and 10 bases lay between the germline ends. Per the original data handling: Estimates of nucleated cell counts were drawn from the amplification of reference gene primers. The assay was immunoSEQ multiplex PCR, and TCRdb's table has in-frame clones only and misses some. The V and J calls and clone size were taken over from that table, and D and trimming were inferred from the DNA. Of some 100,000 clones listed, around 80% are singletons. These data originate in a study of blood T cell repertoires in COVID-19. Study summary: Collection of acute and convalescent COVID-19 samples took place in the United States, Italy and Spain. T cells, B-cell-depleted T cells, or PBMCs supplied cDNA or gDNA.

The rearrangement joins TRBV5-1 to TRBJ1-3; D unclear. The clonotype originates from an elderly woman with active or convalescent COVID-19. The sample was peripheral blood. The CDR3 protein is CASSSQEVSGNTIYF. The DNA of the CDR3 is TGCGCCAGCAGCTCCCAGGAGGTCTCTGGAAACACCATATATTTT.